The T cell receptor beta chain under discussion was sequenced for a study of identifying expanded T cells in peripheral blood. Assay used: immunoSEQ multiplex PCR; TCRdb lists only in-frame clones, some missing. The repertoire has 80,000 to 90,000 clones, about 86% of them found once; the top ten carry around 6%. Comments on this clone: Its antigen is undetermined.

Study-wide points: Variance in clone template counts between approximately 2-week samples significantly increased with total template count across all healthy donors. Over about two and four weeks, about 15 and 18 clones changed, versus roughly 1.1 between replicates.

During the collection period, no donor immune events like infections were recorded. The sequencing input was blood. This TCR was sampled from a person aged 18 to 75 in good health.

The CDR3 bases are TGTGCCACCAGCAGATCCCCCCAGGAGCCCCAGCATTTT. It yields the protein CATSRSPQEPQHF. V and J are TRBV15 and TRBJ1-5; D unresolved. V was shortened by 2 bases and J by 8 bases, with 10 bases between the two germline ends. The germline V gene has CDR1 LNHNV and CDR2 YYDKDF (reference sequence). This CDR3 is 13 amino acids long.